Shown below are 32 T cell receptor beta chains from a single sample sequenced in a study of T cells in Graves' hyperthyroidism and ophthalmopathy. TCR beta CDR3 region amplification was performed from RNA transcripts. The primer set for the first-round RT-PCR of the TCR CDR3 was HTBI. TCRdb reprocessed the multiplex PCR reads with MiXCR, giving one entry per CDR3 protein. Among roughly 700,000 distinct CDR3 sequences listed, about 15% were seen once. The sequencing sample was made of blood. Receptors were obtained from a woman under 30 with Graves' hyperthyroidism.

This clonotype has just a few counts. The V and J genes are TRBV28 and TRBJ1-5; D is unresolved. This CDR3 has 12 amino acids. V lost 8 bases and J lost 6, with 11 bases in between. In germline, CDR1 is MDHEN, CDR2 SYDVKM. CDR3: CASSKGGQPQHF. CDR3 bases: TGTGCCAGCTCAAAGGGAGGTCAGCCCCAGCATTTT.

The chain links TRBV11-2 to TRBJ2-2; unclear D gene. The CDR3 sequence is 18 residues long. Germline assignment: CDR1 SGHAT and CDR2 FQNNGV. With 0 bases removed from V and 0 bases from J, the gap between germline ends came to 14 bases. CDR3 sequence (DNA): TGTGCCAGCAGCTTAGAATTAGGCTACTTCGCGAACACCGGGGAGCTGTTTTTT. Translated, it gives CASSLELGYFANTGELFF. Using reference TRBV11-2 and TRBJ2-2 for the parts outside the CDR3, the full variable domain is EAGVAQSPRYKIIEKRQSVAFWCNPISGHATLYWYQQILGQGPKLLIQFQNNGVVDDSQLPKDRFSAERLKGVDSTLKIQPAKLEDSAVYLCASSLELGYFANTGELFFGEGSRLTVL.

This clonotype was observed at least ten times. V gene TRBV20-1 combines with J gene TRBJ2-1; 10 positions match TRBD2. This CDR3 spans 15 amino acids. Germline lookup yields CDR1 DFQATT and CDR2 SNEGSKA (reference sequence). Germline trimming cut 3 bases from V and 7 bases from J; bases unmatched to any gene: 9. The CDR3 DNA is TGCAGTGCTAGCGCTAGCGGGAGAATTCGGAATGAGCAGTTCTTC. Translating it yields CSASASGRIRNEQFF.

This clonotype has ten or more counts. The CDR3 protein is CASLEQGYEQYF. The CDR3 DNA is TGTGCCAGCCTCGAACAGGGCTACGAGCAGTACTTC. The chain couples TRBV28 to TRBJ2-7, with D possibly being TRBD1 (6 bases). The ends were cut back, 8 bases at V and 3 bases at J, with 11 bases in the middle. CDR1 is MDHEN, CDR2 SYDVKM, per germline. The CDR3 sequence is 12 residues long.

J is TRBJ1-2 and V is TRBV7-3; D is unresolved. This CDR3 has 14 residues. The germline V gene encodes CDR1 SGHTA and CDR2 FQGTGA. V was cut by 4 bases and J by 5 bases, with 14 bases left in between. CDR3 in amino acids: CASSCRQEGYGYTF. The CDR3, as DNA: TGTGCCAGCAGCTGCCGTCAGGAAGGGTATGGCTACACCTTC.

In its sample, this clonotype was seen many times. The genes are TRBV12-3 or TRBV12-4 and TRBJ1-2; maybe TRBD1 (6 bases). CDR3 length: 13 residues. V lost 1 base, J lost 4 bases, and 7 bases lay in between. The CDR3 region is CASSLGDIYGYTF. The DNA of the CDR3 is TGTGCCAGCAGTTTAGGGGACATCTATGGCTACACCTTC.

At least ten counts were recorded for this clonotype. The genes are TRBV27 and TRBJ1-1; D unresolved. The CDR3 consists of 15 residues. Deletions cut 0 bases from V and 3 bases from J, with 11 bases between. Germline CDR1 reads MNHEY; CDR2 reads SMNVEV (reference sequence). The DNA for the CDR3 is TGTGCCAGCAGTTTATCTGGAGGGTTAGACACTGAAGCTTTCTTT. Translating it yields CASSLSGGLDTEAFF.

Many counts were recorded for this clonotype. This chain uses TRBV13 with TRBJ2-7; 11 positions agree with TRBD1. The length of the CDR3 is 16 residues. Trimming cost V 5 bases and J 6 bases; bases outside gene matches: 12. Looked up from germline, CDR1 is PRHDT and CDR2 is FYEKMQ (reference sequence). CDR3 in amino acids: CASSPEIPGQGGEQYF. CDR3 DNA: TGTGCCAGCAGCCCCGAAATCCCGGGACAGGGGGGCGAGCAGTACTTC.

This clonotype occurred a few times. V usage is TRBV6-1 and J usage is TRBJ1-5; D is perhaps TRBD1 (5 bases). Trimming pared 5 bases from V and 4 bases from J, leaving 18 bases between. The CDR3 contains 16 residues. Germline CDR1 and CDR2: MNHNS and SASEGT. CDR3 region: CASSSKSGILNQPQHF. The CDR3 DNA reads as TGTGCCAGCAGTTCAAAGTCAGGGATCCTGAATCAGCCCCAGCATTTT.

The chain has TRBV6-5 and TRBJ2-1; 10 nucleotides line up with TRBD2. The germline CDR1 and CDR2 sequences are MNHEY and SVGAGI. J gave up 4 bases and V 2 bases, and 2 bases lay outside the gene matches. CDR3 length equals 15 residues. The CDR3 DNA sequence: TGTGCCAGCAGTTACGGACTAGCGGCGTACAATGAGCAGTTCTTC. Encoded protein: CASSYGLAAYNEQFF.

Of note for this clonotype: This may be a read error, as it is one base from a much larger clone. This chain uses TRBV19 with TRBJ2-1; D is perhaps TRBD2 (5 bases). V was clipped by 6 bases and J by 6 bases, with 15 bases between them. Germline values: CDR1 LNHDA, CDR2 SQIVND (reference sequence). CDR3 length: 14 amino acids. The CDR3 is CASSLLGLTNEQFF. CDR3 coding DNA: TGTGCCAGTAGCCTACTCGGACTCACCAATGAGCAGTTCTTC.

The rearrangement links TRBV4-3 to TRBJ2-5; D not resolved. The germline gives CDR1 LGHNA, CDR2 YSLEER. The CDR3 consists of 14 residues. Trimming removed 1 base at V and 0 bases at J, with 6 bases between. For the CDR3, the DNA is TGCGCCAGCAGCCAAGGGTTCTACCAAGAGACCCAGTACTTC. It translates to CASSQGFYQETQYF.

This clonotype occurred many times. J is TRBJ1-5 and V is TRBV15; D unclear. Trimming cost V 9 bases and J 3 bases, with 12 bases left between them. CDR1 and CDR2 from the germline V gene are LNHNV and YYDKDF (reference sequence). The CDR3 runs 13 residues. Here the CDR3 reads CATAPAINQPQHF. The DNA for the CDR3 is TGTGCCACAGCACCAGCTATCAATCAGCCCCAGCATTTT. The full variable domain, with the rest looked up from reference TRBV15 and TRBJ1-5, is DAMVIQNPRYQVTQFGKPVTLSCSQTLNHNVMYWYQQKSSQAPKLLFHYYDKDFNNEADTPDNFQSRRPNTSFCFLDIRSPGLGDTAMYLCATAPAINQPQHFGDGTRLSIL.

There are many counts of this clonotype. The chain has TRBV6-5 and TRBJ2-1, with 11 bases aligning to TRBD2. Trimming removed 2 bases from V and 4 bases from J; junction bases left unmatched: 1. The CDR3 covers 15 residues. Germline V gene data show CDR1 as MNHEY and CDR2 as SVGAGI. The CDR3 DNA follows: TGTGCCAGCAGTTACGTAGCGGGAGGGTACAATGAGCAGTTCTTC. Protein sequence: CASSYVAGGYNEQFF.

Many counts were recorded for this clonotype. This chain connects TRBV20-1 to TRBJ2-7; the D gene is possibly TRBD2 (5 bases). Germline V CDR1 and CDR2: DFQATT, SNEGSKA (reference sequence). The CDR3 totals 14 residues. V was clipped by 0 bases and J by 3 bases, with 12 bases between them. CDR3 nucleotides: TGCAGTGCTAGAGATATTCAGCGGCGCTACGAGCAGTACTTC. Its translation is CSARDIQRRYEQYF.

This clonotype turned up a few times. The V call is TRBV10-3, the J call TRBJ2-1; weak D call: TRBD1 (7 bases). V dropped 11 bases and J dropped 3 bases, with 20 bases sitting between them. CDR1 ENHRY and CDR2 SYGVKD come from the germline V gene. CDR3 length equals 15 residues. The CDR3 sequence: CASKAGTENYNEQFF. The CDR3 DNA reads TGTGCCTCAAAGGCGGGGACAGAAAACTACAATGAGCAGTTCTTC.

A few counts support this clonotype. The rearrangement joins TRBV7-9 to TRBJ1-4; perhaps TRBD1 as D (6 bases). Germline lookup yields CDR1 SEHNR and CDR2 FQNEAQ (reference sequence). The CDR3 runs to 14 residues. Trimming removed 4 bases from V and 8 bases from J, with 14 bases in between. CDR3 residues: CASSWGQTEEKLFF. The CDR3 DNA reads TGTGCCAGCAGCTGGGGACAAACGGAGGAAAAACTGTTTTTT.

Only a few counts were recorded for this clonotype. The chain combines TRBV11-2 with TRBJ2-2; D possibly corresponds to TRBD1 (8 bases). Deletions cut 5 bases from V and 1 base from J, with 23 bases between. This CDR3 has 19 residues. Germline V gives CDR1 SGHAT, CDR2 FQNNGV. The CDR3 here is CASSPLQGGGYWNTGELFF. In DNA, the CDR3 is TGTGCCAGCAGCCCTCTACAGGGGGGGGGTTATTGGAACACCGGGGAGCTGTTTTTT.

This clonotype appeared many times. The chain is built from TRBV20-1 and TRBJ1-2; D possibly corresponds to TRBD1 (5 bases). This CDR3 has 11 amino acids. Trimming removed 3 bases from V and 7 bases from J, with 9 bases in between. Germline assignment: CDR1 DFQATT and CDR2 SNEGSKA (reference sequence). The CDR3 region is CSARVGTGYTF. The CDR3 region has the DNA TGCAGTGCTAGGGTAGGGACTGGCTACACCTTC.

This clonotype was counted ten times or more. The chain recombines TRBV30 with TRBJ2-7; possibly TRBD1 for D (5 bases). With 1 base removed from V and 2 bases from J, the gap between germline ends came to 9 bases. Germline CDR1 reads GTSNPN; CDR2 reads SVGIG (reference sequence). The CDR3 loop spans 13 amino acids. The CDR3 coding sequence is TGTGCCTGGAGTGGGGGCAGCCCCTACGAGCAGTACTTC. This gives the protein CAWSGGSPYEQYF. Variable domain in full (rest from reference TRBV30 and TRBJ2-7): SQTIHQWPATLVQPVGSPLSLECTVEGTSNPNLYWYRQAAGRGLQLLFYSVGIGQISSEVPQNLSASRPQDRQFILSSKKLLLSDSGFYLCAWSGGSPYEQYFGPGTRLTVT.

The rearrangement links TRBV28 to TRBJ2-7; D gene ambiguous. The CDR3 has 11 residues. Deletions cut 10 bases from V and 1 base from J, with 8 bases between. Germline V gene sequence: CDR1 MDHEN, CDR2 SYDVKM. The CDR3 DNA reads TGTGCCACCTGGGGATCCTACGAGCAGTACTTC. Encoded protein: CATWGSYEQYF. Full variable domain (missing parts from reference TRBV28 and TRBJ2-7): DVKVTQSSRYLVKRTGEKVFLECVQDMDHENMFWYRQDPGLGLRLIYFSYDVKMKEKGDIPEGYSVSREKKERFSLILESASTNQTSMYLCATWGSYEQYFGPGTRLTVT.

This clonotype has more than one count but fewer than ten. The chain carries TRBV12-3 or TRBV12-4 and TRBJ2-1; TRBD2 matches 15 bases. CDR3 length: 19 amino acids. V lost 5 bases and J lost 2; bases outside the gene matches: 10. The CDR3 DNA follows: TGTGCCAGCAGTCTGCGGACTAGCGGGAGGGCCTGGGCCTACAATGAGCAGTTCTTC. It is translated as CASSLRTSGRAWAYNEQFF.

This clonotype was seen only a few times. This chain joins TRBV4-1 and TRBJ2-2; D is possibly TRBD2 (5 bases). There are 14 residues in the CDR3. Germline values: CDR1 MGHRA, CDR2 YSYEKL. Trimming stripped 4 bases from V and 4 bases from J, with 10 bases between. CDR3 amino acids: CASSLRDFTGELFF. CDR3 DNA sequence: TGCGCCAGCAGCCTTCGGGATTTCACCGGGGAGCTGTTTTTT.

This clonotype was seen more than once but under ten times. With a much larger clone just one base away, this may be a read error. The CDR3 reads CASSETDNYGYTF. CDR3 nucleotide sequence: TGTGCCAGCAGTGAAACAGACAACTATGGCTACACCTTC. This chain uses TRBV6-1 with TRBJ1-2, with D uncertain. CDR3 length equals 13 residues. Trimming left V 2 bases short and J 2 bases short, with 6 bases between. Germline loops: CDR1 MNHNS, CDR2 SASEGT.

This clonotype was detected a few times. The V and J genes are TRBV6-5 and TRBJ2-2; 10 bases align to TRBD2. The ends lost 2 bases at V and 4 bases at J; junction bases unmatched: 10. The CDR3 spans 18 residues. CDR1 is MNHEY, CDR2 SVGAGI, per germline. As DNA, the CDR3 is TGTGCCAGCAGTTACGCCCCCATAGCGGGAGGAATCACCGGGGAGCTGTTTTTT. Translating it yields CASSYAPIAGGITGELFF.

At least ten counts were recorded for this clonotype. The chain combines TRBV7-3 with TRBJ2-7, with D unclear. The CDR3 consists of 13 residues. Trimming removed 3 bases at V and 0 bases at J, with 6 bases between. Per germline, CDR1 SGHTA and CDR2 FQGTGA. This CDR3 is CASSFGASYEQYF. The CDR3 nucleotides read TGTGCCAGCAGCTTCGGAGCCTCCTACGAGCAGTACTTC.

This clonotype showed up just a few times. The gene calls are TRBV13 and TRBJ2-3; D is unresolved. The length of the CDR3 is 15 residues. V gave up 3 bases and J gave up 2 bases, with 12 bases separating them. Germline V CDR1 and CDR2: PRHDT, FYEKMQ (reference sequence). The CDR3 region is CASSFAKDFTDTQYF. CDR3 DNA sequence: TGTGCCAGCAGCTTTGCGAAGGATTTCACAGATACGCAGTATTTT.

J is TRBJ1-5 and V is TRBV20-1; 7 bases are a match to TRBD1. CDR1 and CDR2 (germline): DFQATT, SNEGSKA (reference sequence). CDR3 size: 15 residues. The ends lost 3 bases at V and 3 bases at J; junction bases unmatched: 8. Here the CDR3 reads CSASPPGGPNQPQHF. CDR3 DNA sequence: TGCAGTGCTAGTCCCCCAGGGGGGCCCAATCAGCCCCAGCATTTT.

This clonotype occurred a few times. The rearrangement uses TRBV6-2 or TRBV6-3 and TRBJ1-6; 7 nucleotides align to TRBD1. V gave up 2 bases and J gave up 9 bases; unmatched junction bases: 7. The CDR3 has 15 residues. CDR1 and CDR2 from the germline V gene are MNHEY and SVGEGT. The CDR3 region has the DNA TGTGCCAGCAGTTACACCGACAGGGAGGTTTCACCCCTCCACTTT. Translated: CASSYTDREVSPLHF.

This chain links TRBV9 with TRBJ2-3; D might be TRBD1 (6 bases). The J call may not be correct, given that the DNA end is closer to TRBJ1-5. The germline gives CDR1 SGDLS, CDR2 YYNGEE. The CDR3 length is 16 residues. CDR3 sequence (DNA): TGTGCCAGCAGCAGGGGGGACACCCACTCCACAGATACGCAGCATTTT. Amino acid sequence: CASSRGDTHSTDTQHF.

This clonotype has a count of ten or more. This chain joins TRBV11-2 and TRBJ2-7; D is perhaps TRBD2 (5 bases). CDR1 is SGHAT and CDR2 is FQNNGV in the germline V gene. The CDR3 consists of 14 residues. Between the trimmed V and J ends, which lost 3 bases and 0 bases, there was a span of 9 bases. CDR3 region: CASSFGSASYEQYF. In DNA, the CDR3 is TGTGCCAGCAGCTTTGGTAGCGCCTCCTACGAGCAGTACTTC.

In its sample, this clonotype was seen a few times. The chain employs TRBV18 and TRBJ1-1, with a weak D call TRBD1 (5 bases). This CDR3 is built from 15 residues. Trimming took 6 bases from V and 1 from J, leaving 15 bases between them. Germline V gene data show CDR1 as KGHSH and CDR2 as LQKENI. In nucleotides, the CDR3 is TGTGCCAGCTCTCCTCGACAGAGGGAGAACACTGAAGCTTTCTTT. Amino acids: CASSPRQRENTEAFF.